What follows are 7 T cell receptor beta chains derived from one specimen sequenced in a study of cytomegalovirus exposure and HLA in healthy donors. The PCR employed 60 Vbeta primers together with 13 Jbeta primers. Assay used: immunoSEQ multiplex PCR; TCRdb lists only in-frame clones, some missing. The data show about 150,000 clones, 80% to 90% seen once. The sequenced material came from PBMCs. The receptor set was obtained from a woman younger than 35 in good health and CMV-seronegative.

This rearrangement joins TRBV4-3 to TRBJ1-5; a weak D match, TRBD1 (5 bases). The CDR3 length is 16 residues. Per the germline V gene, CDR1 is LGHNA and CDR2 is YSLEER. V gave up 0 bases and J gave up 2 bases, with 11 bases separating them. CDR3 residues: CASSQDVGHGNQPQHF. DNA of the CDR3: TGCGCCAGCAGCCAAGATGTTGGACACGGCAATCAGCCCCAGCATTTT.

V gene TRBV4-2 combines with J gene TRBJ1-6; 9 bases fit TRBD1. Trimming at V came to 3 bases and at J to 10 bases, leaving 7 bases not matched to a gene. There are 15 residues in the CDR3. Germline CDR1 is LGHNA and CDR2 is YNFKEQ. The CDR3 bases are TGTGCCAGCAGCCAGGGACGGACAGGGGCCTCACCCCTCCACTTT. It yields the protein CASSQGRTGASPLHF.

This sequence joins TRBV27 and TRBJ2-2, with 10 bases lining up with TRBD2. Germline CDR1 and CDR2: MNHEY and SMNVEV (reference sequence). The CDR3 length is 17 residues. V gave up 3 bases and J gave up 6 bases; unmatched junction bases: 10. The CDR3 loop reads CASSFLIAGGGPGELFF. CDR3 DNA: TGTGCCAGCAGTTTCCTCATAGCGGGGGGCGGTCCCGGGGAGCTGTTTTTT.

The chain couples TRBV6-6 to TRBJ2-3, with no clear D. Trimming removed 2 bases at V and 1 base at J, with 10 bases between. The CDR3 runs to 15 residues. Germline CDR1 and CDR2: MNHNY and SVGAGI (reference sequence). CDR3 in amino acids: CASSYPGGGTDTQYF. For the CDR3, the DNA is TGTGCCAGCAGTTACCCTGGCGGCGGCACAGATACGCAGTATTTT.

The chain's CDR3 is CASKADLWSYEQYF. In DNA form, the CDR3 reads TGTGCCAGCAAAGCGGACCTTTGGTCCTACGAGCAGTACTTC. V is TRBV6-5 and J is TRBJ2-7; the D gene is possibly TRBD2 (5 bases). Germline V gene sequence: CDR1 MNHEY, CDR2 SVGAGI. The CDR3 runs to 14 residues. V was clipped by 7 bases and J by 1 base, with 14 bases between them.

The chain's CDR3 is CASSPDRLITGELFF. Written as DNA, the CDR3 is TGTGCCAGCAGTCCGGACAGGTTAATCACCGGGGAGCTGTTTTTT. The chain recombines TRBV6-6 with TRBJ2-2; 7 bases agree with TRBD1. Germline assignment: CDR1 MNHNY and CDR2 SVGAGI (reference sequence). The V gene end was trimmed by 5 bases and the J gene end by 4 bases; junction bases not matched to a gene: 7. CDR3 length: 15 amino acids.

V usage is TRBV7-9 and J usage is TRBJ2-3, with TRBD2 as a possible D gene (6 bases). V was trimmed by 4 bases and J by 1 base, leaving 12 bases between them. The CDR3 is 15 amino acids. Germline CDR1 SEHNR, CDR2 FQNEAQ (reference sequence). CDR3: CASSSLGTGTDTQYF. CDR3 DNA sequence: TGTGCCAGCAGCTCCCTGGGGACTGGCACAGATACGCAGTATTTT. Full variable domain (outside the CDR3, taken from reference TRBV7-9 and TRBJ2-3): DTGVSQNPRHKITKRGQNVTFRCDPISEHNRLYWYRQTLGQGPEFLTYFQNEAQLEKSRLLSDRFSAERPKGSFSTLEIQRTEQGDSAMYLCASSSLGTGTDTQYFGPGTRLTVL.